This T cell receptor (beta chain) was profiled in a study of response to subunit inactivated influenza vaccine. The ends were cut back, 7 bases at V and 2 bases at J, with 5 bases in the middle. CDR3 length: 11 amino acids. In germline, CDR1 is MDHEN, CDR2 SYDVKM. This clonotype was detected a few times. Via MiXCR, TCRdb re-called the RT-PCR reads, giving one row per CDR3 protein. The table records 500,000 to 600,000 distinct CDR3 sequences, about 11% of them present only once. The data were also submitted as part of a second study, on T cells expressing NK-cell markers. This second study says: 5'RACE template switching built TCR beta cDNA with unique molecular identifiers.

Material: PBMCs from blood, obtained on the day of vaccination. The receptor comes from a man aged 50 or older who received an inactivated influenza vaccine. V and J are TRBV28 and TRBJ1-1; no clear D. As DNA, the CDR3 is TGTGCCAGCAAAATAAACACTGAAGCTTTCTTT. Encoded protein: CASKINTEAFF.